Listed below are T cell receptor beta chains from one sample, sequenced in a study of blood T cell repertoires in COVID-19. Repertoires were generated with immunoSEQ multiplex PCR, while TCRdb's copy carries only in-frame clones and drops some. The sample includes 60,000 to 75,000 clones, 88% of them seen just once. Sequencing input: peripheral blood. The receptor source for this set is a human donor in a cohort sampled during active COVID-19. CDR3s include the opening cysteine and the closing phenylalanine or tryptophan. The D gene is left open where the match is weak. Size values are once, few and many counts, or a class for expanded clones, and some rows have none.

V: TRBV25-1
size: -
J: TRBJ1-5
D: TRBD1
DNA: TGTGCCAACCCGGGACAGGGCTGTTATAGCAATCAGCCCCAGCATTTT
CDR3: CANPGQGCYSNQPQHF

V: TRBV18
size: -
J: TRBJ1-2
D: TRBD1
DNA: TGTGCCAGCTACCCAGCGACAGGGATCTATGGCTACACCTTC
CDR3: CASYPATGIYGYTF

V: TRBV27
size: -
J: TRBJ2-1
D: TRBD2
DNA: TGTGCCAGCAGTTTATTAAGCGGGAGATACAATGAGCAGTTCTTC
CDR3: CASSLLSGRYNEQFF

V: TRBV12-3/TRBV12-4
size: -
J: TRBJ2-1
D: -
DNA: TGTGCCAGCAGTTTAACCCACGGCGGTGAGCAGTTCTTC
CDR3: CASSLTHGGEQFF

V: TRBV7-8
size: -
J: TRBJ2-3
D: -
DNA: TGTGCCAGCAGCCGAGCTTGGGGAGGAGAAGATACGCAGTATTTT
CDR3: CASSRAWGGEDTQYF

V: TRBV14
size: -
J: TRBJ1-2
D: TRBD1
DNA: TGTGCCAGCAGCCACCGACAGGGAGATGGCTACACCTTC
CDR3: CASSHRQGDGYTF

V: TRBV4-2
size: once
J: TRBJ2-1
D: TRBD2
DNA: TGTGCCAGCAGCCAAGAGAGACTAGCTCGCGAGCAGTTCTTC
CDR3: CASSQERLAREQFF

V: TRBV28
size: few
J: TRBJ2-7
D: -
DNA: TGTGCCAGCAGGCCCGGGGTAGCCTACGAGCAGTACTTC
CDR3: CASRPGVAYEQYF

V: TRBV7-2
size: -
J: TRBJ2-5
D: -
DNA: TGTGCCAGCAGCTTGAGTGAGTGGAGAAGCGAAGAGACCCAGTACTTC
CDR3: CASSLSEWRSEETQYF

V: TRBV28
size: few
J: TRBJ2-2
D: TRBD2
DNA: TGTGCCAGCAGAACTAGCGGTAGAGGGAACACCGGGGAGCTGTTTTTT
CDR3: CASRTSGRGNTGELFF

V: TRBV7-2
size: -
J: TRBJ2-1
D: TRBD2
DNA: TGTGCCAGCAGCTTAGCCCTAGCGGGAGCCCATGAGCAGTTCTTC
CDR3: CASSLALAGAHEQFF

V: TRBV19
size: -
J: TRBJ1-3
D: -
DNA: TGTGCCAGTAGCCGCGACAGGAGTAAAGGAAACACCATATATTTT
CDR3: CASSRDRSKGNTIYF

V: TRBV5-1
size: -
J: TRBJ1-1
D: -
DNA: TGCGCCAGCAGCTTGCTGGCGGCCCCTGATGAAGCTTTCTTT
CDR3: CASSLLAAPDEAFF

V: TRBV15
size: -
J: TRBJ2-1
D: TRBD2
DNA: TGTGCCACCAGCAGAGGCACTAGCGGGAGAGATGAGCAGTTCTTC
CDR3: CATSRGTSGRDEQFF

V: TRBV12-5
size: few
J: TRBJ1-1
D: -
DNA: TGTGCTAGTGGTTTGGACGGGGGGCGAACTGAAGCTTTCTTT
CDR3: CASGLDGGRTEAFF

V: TRBV29-1
size: -
J: TRBJ2-5
D: -
DNA: TGCAGCGTGGAAGCTAACAGGGACCAAGAGACCCAGTACTTC
CDR3: CSVEANRDQETQYF

V: TRBV7-2
size: -
J: TRBJ1-2
D: -
DNA: TGTGCCAGCAGCGTCGACAGATATGGCTACACCTTC
CDR3: CASSVDRYGYTF